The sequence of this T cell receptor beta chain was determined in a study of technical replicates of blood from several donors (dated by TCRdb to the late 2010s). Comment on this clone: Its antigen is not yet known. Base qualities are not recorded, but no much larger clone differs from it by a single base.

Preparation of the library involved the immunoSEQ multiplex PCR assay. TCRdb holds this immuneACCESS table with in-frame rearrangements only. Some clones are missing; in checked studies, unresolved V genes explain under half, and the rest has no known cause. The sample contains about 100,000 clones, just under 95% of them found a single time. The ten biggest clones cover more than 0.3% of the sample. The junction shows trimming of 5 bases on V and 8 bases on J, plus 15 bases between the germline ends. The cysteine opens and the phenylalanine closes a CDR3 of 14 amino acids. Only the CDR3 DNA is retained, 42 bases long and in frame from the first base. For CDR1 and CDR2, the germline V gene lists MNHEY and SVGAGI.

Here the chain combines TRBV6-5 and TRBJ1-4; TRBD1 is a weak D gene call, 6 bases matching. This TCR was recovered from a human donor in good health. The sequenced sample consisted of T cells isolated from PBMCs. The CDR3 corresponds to CASSLQGTIEKLFF. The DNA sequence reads TGTGCCAGCAGTCTCCAGGGGACGATAGAAAAACTGTTTTTT.